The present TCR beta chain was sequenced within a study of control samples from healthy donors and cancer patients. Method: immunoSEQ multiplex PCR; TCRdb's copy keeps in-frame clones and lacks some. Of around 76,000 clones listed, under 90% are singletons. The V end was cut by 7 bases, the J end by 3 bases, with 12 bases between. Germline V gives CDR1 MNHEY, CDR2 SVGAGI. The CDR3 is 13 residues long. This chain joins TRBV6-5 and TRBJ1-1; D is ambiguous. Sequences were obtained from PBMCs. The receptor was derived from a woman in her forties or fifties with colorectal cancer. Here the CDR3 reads CASNPGSYTEAFF. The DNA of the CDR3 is TGTGCCAGCAACCCGGGCAGTTACACTGAAGCTTTCTTT.